This T cell receptor (beta chain) was sequenced during a study of cytotoxic CD8 clonotypes in ibrutinib-treated CLL. Deletions cut 5 bases from V and 9 bases from J, with 8 bases between. Germline CDR1 is SGHVS and CDR2 is FQNEAQ. This CDR3 has 11 amino acids. The data were produced by immunoSEQ multiplex PCR, yet TCRdb's version contains in-frame clones alone and is incomplete. The sample contains approximately 33,000 clones, around 63% of which appear only once. The chain is built from TRBV7-8 and TRBJ2-1; D is undetermined. The source of this sequence is a human donor with chronic lymphocytic leukemia. The source material was PBMCs, sampled before ibrutinib treatment. CDR3 nucleotides: TGTGCCAGCAGCCCCCACATTGAGCAGTTCTTC. Translation gives CASSPHIEQFF.